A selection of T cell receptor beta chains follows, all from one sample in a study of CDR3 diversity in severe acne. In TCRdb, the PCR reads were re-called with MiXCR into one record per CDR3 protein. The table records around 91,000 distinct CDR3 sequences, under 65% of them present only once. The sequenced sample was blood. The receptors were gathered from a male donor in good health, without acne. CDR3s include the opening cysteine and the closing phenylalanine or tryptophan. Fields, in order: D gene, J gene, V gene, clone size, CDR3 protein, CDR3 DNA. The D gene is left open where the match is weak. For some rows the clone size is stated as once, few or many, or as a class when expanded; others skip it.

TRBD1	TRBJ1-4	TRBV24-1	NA	CATSEPGQHENLFF	TGTGCCACCAGTGAGCCGGGACAGCATGAAAACCTGTTTTTT
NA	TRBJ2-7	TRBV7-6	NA	CASSPLFGLSEQYF	TGTGCCAGCAGCCCCCTCTTTGGGTTAAGCGAGCAGTACTTC
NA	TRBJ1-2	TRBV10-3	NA	CAIMVGRPCANYGYTF	TGTGCCATCATGGTAGGCCGACCGTGTGCTAACTATGGCTACACCTTC
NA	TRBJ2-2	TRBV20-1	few	CSARAPRRGSNTGELFF	TGCAGTGCTAGAGCCCCTCGACGGGGGTCGAACACCGGGGAGCTGTTTTTT
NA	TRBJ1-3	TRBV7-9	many	CASSLVTGGNTIYF	TGTGCCAGCAGCTTAGTCACGGGTGGAAACACCATATATTTT
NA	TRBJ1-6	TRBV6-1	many	CASSEDSLRPLHF	TGTGCCAGCAGTGAAGACTCACTCAGACCCCTCCACTTT
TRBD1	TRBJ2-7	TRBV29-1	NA	CSAGTGGHSYEQYF	TGCAGCGCTGGGACAGGGGGCCACTCCTACGAGCAGTACTTC
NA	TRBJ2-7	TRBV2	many	CASSERAISYEQYF	TGTGCCAGCAGTGAACGGGCAATTTCCTACGAGCAGTACTTC
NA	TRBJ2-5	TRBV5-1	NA	CAGSFQIQETQYF	TGCGCCGGCAGCTTCCAAATACAAGAGACCCAGTACTTC
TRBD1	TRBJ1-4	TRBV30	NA	CAWSTGQGTANEKLFF	TGTGCCTGGAGTACGGGACAGGGGACGGCTAATGAAAAACTGTTTTTT
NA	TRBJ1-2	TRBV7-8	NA	CASSLSAGGGYGYTF	TGTGCCAGCAGCTTATCCGCGGGTGGAGGGTATGGCTACACCTTC
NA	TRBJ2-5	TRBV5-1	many	CASSETPGTPKRPQYF	TGCGCCAGCAGCGAAACCCCAGGGACTCCTAAGAGACCCCAGTACTTC
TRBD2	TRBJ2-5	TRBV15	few	CATRSGSETQYF	TGTGCCACCCGAAGCGGGAGTGAGACCCAGTACTTC
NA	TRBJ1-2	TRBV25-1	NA	CATEVEGGYTF	TGTGCCACCGAGGTTGAGGGAGGCTACACCTTC
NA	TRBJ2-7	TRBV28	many	CASSLSPYEQYF	TGTGCCAGCAGTTTAAGTCCGTACGAGCAGTACTTC